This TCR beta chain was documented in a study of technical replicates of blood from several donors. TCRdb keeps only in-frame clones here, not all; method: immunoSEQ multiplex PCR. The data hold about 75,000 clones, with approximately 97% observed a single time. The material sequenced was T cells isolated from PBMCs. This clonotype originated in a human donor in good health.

CDR3 in amino acids: CASSLFTLATTGELFF. CDR3 DNA: TGTGCCAGCAGCTTATTCACGCTAGCGACCACCGGGGAGCTGTTTTTT. The rearrangement uses TRBV7-8 and TRBJ2-2; D is perhaps TRBD2 (6 bases). Deletions cut 2 bases from V and 4 bases from J, with 14 bases between. This CDR3 has 16 residues. Germline CDR1 is SGHVS and CDR2 is FQNEAQ.